Listed here are 32 T cell receptor beta chains from one sample, sequenced in a study of T cell responses to AZD1222 COVID-19 vaccine. Profiled with immunoSEQ multiplex PCR; TCRdb holds only in-frame clones, not every one. In the table there are 100,000 to 150,000 clones, roughly 86% of which are singletons. The source material was peripheral blood, sampled on day 0 of AZD1222 vaccination. These receptors all come from an adult in good health.

The chain joins TRBV9 to TRBJ2-1, with 9 bases aligning to TRBD2. Germline CDR1 reads SGDLS; CDR2 reads YYNGEE. J lost 9 bases, V lost 0 bases, and 7 bases had no gene match. The CDR3 covers 15 residues. This CDR3 is CASSVASGVGGEQFF. For the CDR3, the DNA is TGTGCCAGCAGCGTAGCTAGCGGGGTGGGAGGTGAGCAGTTCTTC.

The chain joins TRBV10-3 to TRBJ2-7, with D unclear. The CDR3 has 14 residues. Trimming removed 11 bases at V and 1 base at J, with 18 bases between. Germline values: CDR1 ENHRY, CDR2 SYGVKD. DNA for the CDR3: TGTGCCGTAAAGGCCTGGGAACAGTCCTACGAGCAGTACTTC. This codes for CAVKAWEQSYEQYF.

J is TRBJ2-7 and V is TRBV5-4; 7 bases match TRBD2. J gave up 1 base and V 4 bases, and 14 bases lay outside the gene matches. The germline gives CDR1 SGHNT, CDR2 YYREEE (reference sequence). The CDR3 loop spans 17 amino acids. Here the CDR3 DNA reads TGTGCCAGCAGCCCCTCATTCGTTGCGGGGGTTTCCTACGAGCAGTACTTC. Translating gives CASSPSFVAGVSYEQYF.

The V gene is TRBV4-2, the J gene TRBJ1-6; 10 bases line up with TRBD1. V was clipped by 3 bases and J by 8 bases; unmatched bases: 4. CDR3 length: 15 residues. CDR1 is LGHNA, CDR2 YNFKEQ, per germline. CDR3 sequence: CASSQPGTGDSPLHF. CDR3 in DNA: TGTGCCAGCAGCCAGCCTGGGACAGGGGATTCACCCCTCCACTTT.

This clone was seen only once. The V and J genes are TRBV4-3 and TRBJ2-7; D possibly corresponds to TRBD1 (6 bases). CDR1 is LGHNA, CDR2 YSLEER, per germline. The CDR3 totals 12 residues. The V and J ends lost 9 bases and 7 bases respectively, with 16 bases between them. The CDR3 DNA is TGCGCCAGTGGGGCGGGCACAGGGGAGCAGTACTTC. It translates to CASGAGTGEQYF.

V usage is TRBV3-1 (or the pseudogene TRBV3-2) and J usage is TRBJ2-1; 9 bases map to TRBD2. V dropped 4 bases and J dropped 9; count of bases not matched to a gene: 16. Per the germline V gene, CDR1 is LGHDT and CDR2 is YNNKEL (reference sequence). This CDR3 spans 17 amino acids. The CDR3 DNA reads as TGTGCCAGCAGCCCTGAACCGGGACTAGCCCGGCGTGGTGAGCAGTTCTTC. The encoded protein is CASSPEPGLARRGEQFF.

This clone was seen once. The J gene is TRBJ2-7, the V gene TRBV7-2, with 10 positions matching TRBD1. Germline V gene lookup returns CDR1 SGHTA and CDR2 FQGNSA. Trimming at V came to 5 bases and at J to 3 bases, leaving 4 bases not matched to a gene. The CDR3 totals 14 residues. This CDR3 is CASSPRTGGYEQYF. The CDR3 coding sequence is TGTGCCAGCAGCCCAAGGACAGGGGGCTACGAGCAGTACTTC.

The gene calls are TRBV28 and TRBJ1-4; D unresolved. The CDR3 contains 14 residues. Germline V gene data show CDR1 as MDHEN and CDR2 as SYDVKM. The ends were cut back, 7 bases at V and 6 bases at J, with 15 bases in the middle. The CDR3 loop is CASMVGPPDEKLFF. CDR3 DNA sequence: TGTGCCAGCATGGTAGGGCCACCTGATGAAAAACTGTTTTTT.

V gene TRBV19 combines with J gene TRBJ2-1; TRBD1 matches 10 bases. Looked up from germline, CDR1 is LNHDA and CDR2 is SQIVND (reference sequence). The CDR3 runs to 15 residues. With 4 bases clipped from V and 8 bases from J, the junction kept 8 bases outside the gene matches. As DNA, the CDR3 is TGTGCCAGTAGTAGGACAGGGGGAAGCGGCGATGAGCAGTTCTTC. Translation: CASSRTGGSGDEQFF.

V and J are TRBV28 and TRBJ1-6, with D tentatively TRBD1 (5 bases). V was shortened by 6 bases and J by 2 bases, with 14 bases between the two germline ends. Germline V CDR1 and CDR2: MDHEN, SYDVKM. The length of the CDR3 is 16 residues. CDR3 nucleotides: TGTGCCAGCAGCCTCTCTCGGGGGACCTATAATTCACCCCTCCACTTT. It translates to CASSLSRGTYNSPLHF.

A note on this clone: The same CDR3 also results from other DNA sequences found in this sample. V and J are TRBV9 and TRBJ2-7, with a tentative D call TRBD1 (6 bases). Germline CDR1 and CDR2: SGDLS and YYNGEE. Trimming shortened V by 0 bases and J by 2 bases, and 9 bases separated the two germline ends. The CDR3 has 14 amino acids. The CDR3 loop is CASSVGRGPYEQYF. CDR3 bases: TGTGCCAGCAGCGTAGGCAGGGGACCCTACGAGCAGTACTTC.

J is TRBJ1-5 and V is TRBV4-1; D possibly corresponds to TRBD1 (5 bases). V was trimmed by 1 base and J by 5 bases, leaving 15 bases between them. The CDR3 consists of 16 residues. Looked up from germline, CDR1 is MGHRA and CDR2 is YSYEKL. The CDR3: CASSQVRQGWDQPQHF. The CDR3 DNA reads as TGCGCCAGCAGCCAAGTACGTCAGGGCTGGGATCAGCCCCAGCATTTT.

The chain has TRBV5-1 and TRBJ2-4, with unresolved D. Germline V gene data show CDR1 as SGHRS and CDR2 as YFSETQ. Trimming stripped 4 bases from V and 0 bases from J, with 11 bases between. The CDR3 consists of 15 residues. For the CDR3, the DNA is TGCGCCAGCAGCCCTGGTGGCGTAGCCAAAAACATTCAGTACTTC. Translated, it gives CASSPGGVAKNIQYF.

Only one count was recorded for this clone. The chain recombines TRBV24-1 with TRBJ2-1; 9 nucleotides align to TRBD1. J gave up 5 bases and V 5 bases, and 6 bases lay outside the gene matches. Per the germline V gene, CDR1 is KGHDR and CDR2 is SFDVKD. This CDR3 comprises 15 residues. CDR3 in amino acids: CATSVYGQGNNEQFF. DNA of the CDR3: TGTGCCACCAGTGTTTATGGACAGGGGAACAATGAGCAGTTCTTC.

The chain links TRBV5-8 to TRBJ1-3; TRBD1 aligns across 8 bases. The CDR3 is 15 residues long. Germline trimming cut 1 base from V and 4 bases from J; bases unmatched to any gene: 4. From germline, CDR1 is SGHTS and CDR2 YDEGEE. The CDR3 loop reads CASSLSRGPGNTIYF. The CDR3 DNA reads as TGTGCCAGCAGCTTGAGCAGGGGGCCAGGAAACACCATATATTTT.

V is TRBV7-8 and J is TRBJ1-5; no clear D gene. The CDR3 extends over 12 amino acids. Per germline, CDR1 SGHVS and CDR2 FQNEAQ. Trimming removed 5 bases from V and 2 bases from J, with 4 bases in between. In nucleotides, the CDR3 is TGTGCCAGCAGCCCGGGCAATCAGCCCCAGCATTTT. Amino acid sequence: CASSPGNQPQHF.

The chain combines TRBV5-6 with TRBJ1-1, with unresolved D. Per germline, CDR1 SGHDT and CDR2 YYEEEE. The CDR3 has 15 residues. The V gene lost 7 bases and the J gene lost 4 bases, with 20 bases spanning the gap. DNA of the CDR3: TGTGCCAGCCGGAAGAGGGAAATCGGCGGCACTGAAGCTTTCTTT. Its translation: CASRKREIGGTEAFF.

The V and J genes are TRBV27 and TRBJ1-2; D is perhaps TRBD1 (5 bases). V gave up 8 bases and J gave up 4 bases, with 23 bases separating them. The germline V gene has CDR1 MNHEY and CDR2 SMNVEV (reference sequence). CDR3 length equals 16 residues. Here the CDR3 reads CASRVNWGGTIYGYTF. The CDR3, as DNA: TGTGCCAGCCGTGTCAACTGGGGGGGGACGATCTATGGCTACACCTTC.

This clone turned up a few times. J is TRBJ2-1 and V is TRBV24-1; no clear D. This CDR3 is built from 13 residues. CDR1 KGHDR and CDR2 SFDVKD come from the germline V gene. Trimming removed 4 bases at V and 2 bases at J, with 5 bases between. The CDR3 sequence: CATSDSAYNEQFF. Written as DNA, the CDR3 is TGTGCCACCAGTGACTCCGCCTACAATGAGCAGTTCTTC.

This clone was seen just once. The chain employs TRBV7-2 and TRBJ1-2; no clear D. V lost 8 bases and J lost 0, with 10 bases in between. The CDR3 is 13 residues long. Germline V gene lookup returns CDR1 SGHTA and CDR2 FQGNSA. As DNA, the CDR3 is TGTGCCAGCCGAATGGACGCTAACTATGGCTACACCTTC. As protein: CASRMDANYGYTF.

The chain is built from TRBV28 and TRBJ2-7, with TRBD1 as a possible D gene (5 bases). This CDR3 comprises 14 residues. The V and J ends lost 1 base and 4 bases respectively, with 11 bases between them. The germline gives CDR1 MDHEN, CDR2 SYDVKM. The CDR3 here is CASSLFAGNYEQYF. The CDR3 DNA reads TGTGCCAGCAGTTTATTTGCAGGGAATTACGAGCAGTACTTC. Filled out from reference TRBV28 and TRBJ2-7, the complete variable domain reads DVKVTQSSRYLVKRTGEKVFLECVQDMDHENMFWYRQDPGLGLRLIYFSYDVKMKEKGDIPEGYSVSREKKERFSLILESASTNQTSMYLCASSLFAGNYEQYFGPGTRLTVT.

This clone was recorded once. The gene calls are TRBV5-3 and TRBJ2-7; D is tentatively TRBD1 or TRBD2 (5 bases each). TRBV5-3 is classed as an ORF, of uncertain function. The CDR3 loop spans 14 amino acids. V gave up 0 bases and J gave up 3 bases, with 10 bases separating them. The CDR3 DNA reads as TGTGCCAGAAGCTTGGGGGGGTTACACTACGAGCAGTACTTC. Amino acid sequence: CARSLGGLHYEQYF.

The chain is built from TRBV11-2 and TRBJ1-6, with a possible D match to TRBD1 (5 bases). Per germline, CDR1 SGHAT and CDR2 FQNNGV. V lost 5 bases and J lost 7, with 15 bases in between. The CDR3 contains 15 residues. CDR3 protein: CASSDYLWGNSPLHF. CDR3 DNA: TGTGCCAGCAGCGACTATCTCTGGGGGAATTCACCCCTCCACTTT.

V gene TRBV10-1 combines with J gene TRBJ1-1; D is perhaps TRBD1 (6 bases). CDR3 length: 15 amino acids. The V and J ends lost 2 bases and 3 bases respectively, with 13 bases between them. Looked up from germline, CDR1 is WNHNN and CDR2 is SYGVQD (reference sequence). CDR3 amino acids: CASSETGRGDTEAFF. Here the CDR3 DNA reads TGCGCCAGCAGTGAGACCGGCAGGGGAGACACTGAAGCTTTCTTT.

This clone has just a few counts. The J gene is TRBJ2-1, the V gene TRBV5-1, with 8 bases matching TRBD2. CDR3 length: 17 residues. V gave up 4 bases and J gave up 0 bases; unmatched junction bases: 9. CDR1 is SGHRS and CDR2 is YFSETQ in the germline V gene. The CDR3, as DNA: TGCGCCAGCAGCCTCCCTAGCGGGTCCTCCTCCTACAATGAGCAGTTCTTC. This encodes CASSLPSGSSSYNEQFF. The variable domain in full, with the rest retrieved from reference TRBV5-1 and TRBJ2-1, is KAGVTQTPRYLIKTRGQQVTLSCSPISGHRSVSWYQQTPGQGLQFLFEYFSETQRNKGNFPGRFSGRQFSNSRSEMNVSTLELGDSALYLCASSLPSGSSSYNEQFFGPGTRLTVL.

The rearrangement joins TRBV18 to TRBJ1-5, with unresolved D. CDR3 length equals 13 residues. CDR1 KGHSH and CDR2 LQKENI come from the germline V gene. V lost 3 bases to trimming and J lost 5 bases, with 8 bases between them. The CDR3 bases are TGTGCCAGCTCACCGTCGCAGGATCAGCCCCAGCATTTT. It specifies CASSPSQDQPQHF.

The rearrangement links TRBV27 to TRBJ1-2, with D possibly matching TRBD1 (6 bases). Between the trimmed V and J ends, which lost 5 bases and 4 bases, there was a span of 14 bases. The CDR3 covers 14 residues. CDR1 is MNHEY and CDR2 is SMNVEV in the germline V gene (reference sequence). The CDR3 region is CASSLGQNFYGYTF. The CDR3 nucleotides are TGTGCCAGCAGTCTCGGACAGAATTTCTATGGCTACACCTTC.

This chain links TRBV6-6 with TRBJ1-2; no reliable D call. Germline V gives CDR1 MNHNY, CDR2 SVGAGI (reference sequence). CDR3 size: 11 residues. Trimming took off 4 bases at V and 5 bases at J, with 5 bases between the two ends. The CDR3 sequence is CASSSPYGYTF. CDR3 in DNA: TGTGCCAGCAGTTCCCCTTATGGCTACACCTTC.

The chain carries TRBV5-4 and TRBJ1-4; TRBD1 might be the D (5 bases). The CDR3 has 15 residues. V lost 4 bases and J 7 bases, leaving 17 bases between the germline ends. From germline, CDR1 is SGHNT and CDR2 YYREEE (reference sequence). As DNA, the CDR3 is TGTGCCAGCAGCCCTAAGGGGTATGGGGTTGAAAAACTGTTTTTT. Translating it yields CASSPKGYGVEKLFF.

The chain couples TRBV5-1 to TRBJ2-3; the match to TRBD2 covers 13 bases. The CDR3 length is 19 residues. Germline V gene data show CDR1 as SGHRS and CDR2 as YFSETQ. V lost 0 bases, J lost 3 bases, and 10 bases stayed unmatched. The CDR3 sequence: CASSLAPGTSGTWTDTQYF. CDR3 sequence (DNA): TGCGCCAGCAGCTTGGCCCCAGGGACTAGCGGGACTTGGACAGATACGCAGTATTTT.

The V call is TRBV29-1, the J call TRBJ1-2, with D maybe TRBD1 (5 bases). Looked up from germline, CDR1 is SQVTM and CDR2 is ANQGSEA. The CDR3 totals 12 residues. Between the trimmed V and J ends, which lost 4 bases and 7 bases, there was a span of 13 bases. CDR3 coding DNA: TGCAGCGTTGGCCAGGGCGTCCGTGGCTACACCTTC. Its protein is CSVGQGVRGYTF.

This clone was recorded a few times. This chain links TRBV28 with TRBJ1-2; D gene ambiguous. The germline V gene has CDR1 MDHEN and CDR2 SYDVKM. The CDR3 extends over 14 amino acids. Between the trimmed V and J ends, which lost 8 bases and 5 bases, there was a span of 18 bases. CDR3 DNA sequence: TGTGCCAGCCGCCCCGACCCTGCTGGGTATGGCTACACCTTC. Encoded protein: CASRPDPAGYGYTF.